This entry describes one TCR beta chain. Its antigen is not known. A single record per CDR3 protein comes from TCRdb applying MiXCR to the reads. The sample shows a few hundred thousand distinct CDR3 sequences, roughly 42% of them seen only once. Trimming shortened V by 9 bases and J by 5 bases, and 16 bases separated the two germline ends. This CDR3 is built from 14 residues. This sample is part of a study of T cell repertoires in cytomegalovirus infection. Study background: Used in the study were CMV epitopes, some recently identified and HLA-C-restricted, others well-studied and HLA-B-restricted. Carrying CMV and the relevant HLA type showed in public TCR beta signatures. Study observations and caveats: Carriers of CMV and the relevant HLA type were discriminated by public TCR beta frequency. CMV-specific TCR beta clonotypes restricted by HLA-C were the ones dominating the ex vivo response.

This material consisted of cultured PBMCs, taken from culture after CMV antigen stimulation. J is TRBJ2-2 and V is TRBV12-3 or TRBV12-4; possibly TRBD1 for D (5 bases). The receptor comes from a human donor in good health (CMV status not recorded). Some clones in this sample may be carry-over from other donors' samples. The CDR3 is CASPPQGGTGELFF. The CDR3 DNA reads TGTGCCAGTCCCCCCCAGGGTGGAACCGGGGAGCTGTTTTTT.